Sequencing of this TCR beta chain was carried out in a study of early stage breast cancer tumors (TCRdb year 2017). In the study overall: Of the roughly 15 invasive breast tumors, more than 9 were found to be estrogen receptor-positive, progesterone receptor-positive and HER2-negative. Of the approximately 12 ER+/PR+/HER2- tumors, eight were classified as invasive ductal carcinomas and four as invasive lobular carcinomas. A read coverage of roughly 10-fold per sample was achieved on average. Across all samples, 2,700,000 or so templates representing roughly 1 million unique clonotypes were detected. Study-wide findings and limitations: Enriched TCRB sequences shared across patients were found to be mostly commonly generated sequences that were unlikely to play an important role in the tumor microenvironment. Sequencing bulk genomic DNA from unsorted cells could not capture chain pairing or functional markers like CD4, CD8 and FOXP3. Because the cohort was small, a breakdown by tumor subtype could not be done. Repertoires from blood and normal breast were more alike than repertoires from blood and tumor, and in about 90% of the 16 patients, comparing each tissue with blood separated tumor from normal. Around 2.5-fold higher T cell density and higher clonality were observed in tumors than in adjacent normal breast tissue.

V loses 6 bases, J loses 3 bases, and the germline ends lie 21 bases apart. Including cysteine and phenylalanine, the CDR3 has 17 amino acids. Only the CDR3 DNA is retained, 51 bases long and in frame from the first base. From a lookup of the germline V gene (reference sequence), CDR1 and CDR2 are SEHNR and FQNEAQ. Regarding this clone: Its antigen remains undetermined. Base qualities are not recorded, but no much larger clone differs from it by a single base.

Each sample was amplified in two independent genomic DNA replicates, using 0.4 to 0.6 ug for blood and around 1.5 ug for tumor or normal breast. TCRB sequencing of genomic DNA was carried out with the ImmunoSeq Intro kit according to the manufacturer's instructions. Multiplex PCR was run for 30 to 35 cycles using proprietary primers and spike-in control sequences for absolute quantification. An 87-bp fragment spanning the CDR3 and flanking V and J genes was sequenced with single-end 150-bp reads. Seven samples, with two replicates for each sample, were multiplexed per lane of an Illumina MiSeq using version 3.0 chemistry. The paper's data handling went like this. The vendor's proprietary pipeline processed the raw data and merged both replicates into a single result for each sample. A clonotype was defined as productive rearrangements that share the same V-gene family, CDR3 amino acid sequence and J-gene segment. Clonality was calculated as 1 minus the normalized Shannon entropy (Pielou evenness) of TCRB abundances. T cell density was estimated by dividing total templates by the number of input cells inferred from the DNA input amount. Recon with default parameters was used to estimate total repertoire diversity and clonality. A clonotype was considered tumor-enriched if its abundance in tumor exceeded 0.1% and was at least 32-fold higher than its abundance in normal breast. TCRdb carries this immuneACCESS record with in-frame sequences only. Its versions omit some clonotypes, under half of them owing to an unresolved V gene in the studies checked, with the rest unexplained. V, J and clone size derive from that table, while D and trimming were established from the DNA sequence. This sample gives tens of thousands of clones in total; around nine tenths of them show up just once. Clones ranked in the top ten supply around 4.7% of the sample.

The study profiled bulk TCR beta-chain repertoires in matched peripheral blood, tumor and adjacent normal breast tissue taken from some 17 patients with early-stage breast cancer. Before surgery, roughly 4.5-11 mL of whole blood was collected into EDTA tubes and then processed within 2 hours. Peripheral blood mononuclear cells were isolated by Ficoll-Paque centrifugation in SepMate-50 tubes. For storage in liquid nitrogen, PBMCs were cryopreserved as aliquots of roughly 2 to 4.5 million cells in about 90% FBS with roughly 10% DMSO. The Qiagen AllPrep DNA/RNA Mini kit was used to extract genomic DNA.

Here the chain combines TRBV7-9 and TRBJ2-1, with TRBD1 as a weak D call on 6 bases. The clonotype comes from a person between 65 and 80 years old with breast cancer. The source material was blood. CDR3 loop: CASRKDRAAPNYNEQFF. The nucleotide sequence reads TGTGCCAGCAGGAAGGACAGAGCCGCGCCGAACTACAATGAGCAGTTCTTC. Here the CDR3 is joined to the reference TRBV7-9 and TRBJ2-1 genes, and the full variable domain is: DTGVSQNPRHKITKRGQNVTFRCDPISEHNRLYWYRQTLGQGPEFLTYFQNEAQLEKSRLLSDRFSAERPKGSFSTLEIQRTEQGDSAMYLCASRKDRAAPNYNEQFFGPGTRLTVL.